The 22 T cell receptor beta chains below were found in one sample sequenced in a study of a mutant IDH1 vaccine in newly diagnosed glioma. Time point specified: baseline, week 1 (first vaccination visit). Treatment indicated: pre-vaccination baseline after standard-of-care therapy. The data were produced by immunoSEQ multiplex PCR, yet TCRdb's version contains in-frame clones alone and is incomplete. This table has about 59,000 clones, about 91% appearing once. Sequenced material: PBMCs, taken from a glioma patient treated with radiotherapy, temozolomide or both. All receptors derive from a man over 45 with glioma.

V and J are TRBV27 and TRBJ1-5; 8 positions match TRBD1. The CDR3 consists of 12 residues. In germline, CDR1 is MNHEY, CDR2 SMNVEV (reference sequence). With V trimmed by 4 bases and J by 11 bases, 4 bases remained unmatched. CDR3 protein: CASSSQGGAQHF. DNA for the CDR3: TGTGCCAGCAGTTCACAGGGGGGAGCCCAGCATTTT.

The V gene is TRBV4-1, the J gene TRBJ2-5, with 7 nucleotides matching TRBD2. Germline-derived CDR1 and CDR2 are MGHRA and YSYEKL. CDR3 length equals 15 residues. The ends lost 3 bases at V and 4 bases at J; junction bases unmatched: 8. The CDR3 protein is CASSHVSRGVETQYF. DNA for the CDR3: TGCGCCAGCAGCCACGTGAGTCGGGGGGTAGAGACCCAGTACTTC.

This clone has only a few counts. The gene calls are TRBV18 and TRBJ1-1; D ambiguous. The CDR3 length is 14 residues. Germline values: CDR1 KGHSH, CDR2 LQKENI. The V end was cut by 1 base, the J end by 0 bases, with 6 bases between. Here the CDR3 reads CASSPLTLNTEAFF. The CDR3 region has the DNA TGTGCCAGCTCACCACTTACTTTGAACACTGAAGCTTTCTTT.

The CDR3 here is CASSRGQLNTEAFF. The CDR3 coding sequence is TGTGCCAGCAGCCGGGGACAGTTGAACACTGAAGCTTTCTTT. This rearrangement joins TRBV28 to TRBJ1-1, with 7 bases aligning to TRBD1. After removal of 6 bases from V and 0 bases from J, the junction contained 4 bases not matched to a gene. The CDR3 extends over 14 amino acids. Germline assignment: CDR1 MDHEN and CDR2 SYDVKM.

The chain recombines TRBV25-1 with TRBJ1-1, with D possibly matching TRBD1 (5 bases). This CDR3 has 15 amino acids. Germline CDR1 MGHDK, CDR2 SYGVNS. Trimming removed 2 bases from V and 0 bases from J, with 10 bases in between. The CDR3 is CASSEGTGMNTEAFF. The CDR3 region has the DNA TGTGCCAGCAGTGAAGGGACGGGGATGAACACTGAAGCTTTCTTT.

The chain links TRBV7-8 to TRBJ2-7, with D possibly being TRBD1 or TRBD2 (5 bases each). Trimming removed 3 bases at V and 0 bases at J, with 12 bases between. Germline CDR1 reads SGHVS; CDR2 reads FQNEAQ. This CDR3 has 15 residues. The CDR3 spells CASSFQGGSSYEQYF. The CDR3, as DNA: TGTGCCAGCAGCTTCCAGGGTGGGAGCTCCTACGAGCAGTACTTC.

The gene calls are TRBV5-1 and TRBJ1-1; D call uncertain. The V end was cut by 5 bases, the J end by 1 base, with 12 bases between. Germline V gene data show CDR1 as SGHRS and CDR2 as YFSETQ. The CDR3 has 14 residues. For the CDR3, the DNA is TGCGCCAGCAGACCCGGGATCGGGAACACTGAAGCTTTCTTT. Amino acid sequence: CASRPGIGNTEAFF. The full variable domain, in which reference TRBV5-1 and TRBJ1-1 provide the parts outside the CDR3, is KAGVTQTPRYLIKTRGQQVTLSCSPISGHRSVSWYQQTPGQGLQFLFEYFSETQRNKGNFPGRFSGRQFSNSRSEMNVSTLELGDSALYLCASRPGIGNTEAFFGQGTRLTVV.

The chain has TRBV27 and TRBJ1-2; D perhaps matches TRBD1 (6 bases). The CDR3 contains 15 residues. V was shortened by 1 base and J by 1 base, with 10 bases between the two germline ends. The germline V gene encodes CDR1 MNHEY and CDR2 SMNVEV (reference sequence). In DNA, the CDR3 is TGTGCCAGCAGTTTATTTGGACAGCTTAACTATGGCTACACCTTC. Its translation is CASSLFGQLNYGYTF.

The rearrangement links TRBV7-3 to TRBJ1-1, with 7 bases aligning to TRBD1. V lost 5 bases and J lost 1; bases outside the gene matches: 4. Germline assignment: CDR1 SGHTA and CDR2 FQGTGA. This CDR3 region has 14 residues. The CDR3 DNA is TGTGCCAGCAGCCGAAGGGACAGGAACACTGAAGCTTTCTTT. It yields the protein CASSRRDRNTEAFF. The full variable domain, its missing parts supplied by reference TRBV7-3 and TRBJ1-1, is GAGVSQTPSNKVTEKGKYVELRCDPISGHTALYWYRQSLGQGPEFLIYFQGTGAADDSGLPNDRFFAVRPEGSVSTLKIQRTERGDSAVYLCASSRRDRNTEAFFGQGTRLTVV.

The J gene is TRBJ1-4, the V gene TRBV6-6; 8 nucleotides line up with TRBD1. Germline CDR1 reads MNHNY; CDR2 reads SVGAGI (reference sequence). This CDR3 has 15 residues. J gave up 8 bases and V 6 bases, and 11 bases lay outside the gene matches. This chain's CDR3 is CASSQPGGRQEKLFF. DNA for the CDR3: TGTGCCAGCAGCCAACCAGGGGGCAGGCAAGAAAAACTGTTTTTT.

CDR3 nucleotide sequence: TGCGCCAGCAGCCGCCGTGCAGATACGCAGTATTTT. Protein: CASSRRADTQYF. The chain carries TRBV4-3 and TRBJ2-3; D call uncertain. CDR1 is LGHNA, CDR2 YSLEER, per germline. Deletions cut 4 bases from V and 4 bases from J, with 6 bases between. CDR3 length equals 12 residues.

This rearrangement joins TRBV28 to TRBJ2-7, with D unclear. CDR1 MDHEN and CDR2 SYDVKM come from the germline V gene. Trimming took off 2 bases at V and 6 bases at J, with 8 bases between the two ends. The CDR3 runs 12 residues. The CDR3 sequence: CASSLRVSEQYF. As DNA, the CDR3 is TGTGCCAGCAGTTTACGGGTAAGCGAGCAGTACTTC. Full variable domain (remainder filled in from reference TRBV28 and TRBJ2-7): DVKVTQSSRYLVKRTGEKVFLECVQDMDHENMFWYRQDPGLGLRLIYFSYDVKMKEKGDIPEGYSVSREKKERFSLILESASTNQTSMYLCASSLRVSEQYFGPGTRLTVT.

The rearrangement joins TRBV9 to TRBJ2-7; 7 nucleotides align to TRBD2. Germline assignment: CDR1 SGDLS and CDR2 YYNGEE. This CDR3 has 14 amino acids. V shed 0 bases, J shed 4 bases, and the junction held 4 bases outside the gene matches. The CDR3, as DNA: TGTGCCAGCAGCGTAGGCTCTAGCGGATACGAGCAGTACTTC. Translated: CASSVGSSGYEQYF.

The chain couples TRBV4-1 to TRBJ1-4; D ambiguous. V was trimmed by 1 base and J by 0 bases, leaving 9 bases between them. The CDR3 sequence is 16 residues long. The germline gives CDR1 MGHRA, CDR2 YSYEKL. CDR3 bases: TGCGCCAGCAGCCAAGTGTTCAGTGCAACTAATGAAAAACTGTTTTTT. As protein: CASSQVFSATNEKLFF.

The CDR3 is CASSLGGGAYNEQFF. In nucleotides, the CDR3 is TGTGCCAGCAGCTTGGGCGGGGGGGCCTACAATGAGCAGTTCTTC. V usage is TRBV5-4 and J usage is TRBJ2-1, with 9 nucleotides matching TRBD2. CDR3 length: 15 residues. Germline CDR1 and CDR2: SGHNT and YYREEE (reference sequence). Germline trimming cut 0 bases from V and 2 bases from J; bases unmatched to any gene: 0.

The CDR3 loop is CASNLSFRTGRFIGELFF. The CDR3 nucleotides are TGTGCCAGCAACCTTTCTTTCAGGACAGGGCGGTTCATCGGGGAGCTGTTTTTT. The chain carries TRBV27 and TRBJ2-2, with 8 bases lining up with TRBD1. The junction had 20 bases not matched to a gene; V was cut back by 7 bases and J by 7 bases. Germline assignment: CDR1 MNHEY and CDR2 SMNVEV (reference sequence). The CDR3 runs 18 residues.

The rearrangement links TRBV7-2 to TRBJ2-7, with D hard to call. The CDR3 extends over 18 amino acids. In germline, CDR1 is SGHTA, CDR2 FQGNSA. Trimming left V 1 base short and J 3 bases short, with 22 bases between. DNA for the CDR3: TGTGCCAGCAGCTTAGAGGGCCGCCAGTCGCTGAATGACTACGAGCAGTACTTC. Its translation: CASSLEGRQSLNDYEQYF. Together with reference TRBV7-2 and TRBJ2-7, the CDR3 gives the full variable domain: GAGVSQSPSNKVTEKGKDVELRCDPISGHTALYWYRQSLGQGLEFLIYFQGNSAPDKSGLPSDRFSAERTGGSVSTLTIQRTQQEDSAVYLCASSLEGRQSLNDYEQYFGPGTRLTVT.

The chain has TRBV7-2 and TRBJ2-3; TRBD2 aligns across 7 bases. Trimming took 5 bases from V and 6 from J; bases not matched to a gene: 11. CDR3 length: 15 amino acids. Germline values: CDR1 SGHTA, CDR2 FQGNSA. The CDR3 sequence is CASSGKAGFADTQYF. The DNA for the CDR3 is TGTGCCAGCAGCGGTAAAGCGGGGTTTGCGGATACGCAGTATTTT. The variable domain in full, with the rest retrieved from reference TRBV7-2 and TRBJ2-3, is GAGVSQSPSNKVTEKGKDVELRCDPISGHTALYWYRQSLGQGLEFLIYFQGNSAPDKSGLPSDRFSAERTGGSVSTLTIQRTQQEDSAVYLCASSGKAGFADTQYFGPGTRLTVL.

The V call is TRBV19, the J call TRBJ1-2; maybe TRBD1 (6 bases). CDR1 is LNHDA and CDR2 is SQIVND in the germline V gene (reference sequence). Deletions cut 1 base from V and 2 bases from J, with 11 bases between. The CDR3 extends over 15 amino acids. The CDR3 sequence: CASSIAAGANYGYTF. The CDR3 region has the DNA TGTGCCAGTAGTATAGCGGCAGGGGCGAACTATGGCTACACCTTC. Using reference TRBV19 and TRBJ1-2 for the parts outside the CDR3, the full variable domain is DGGITQSPKYLFRKEGQNVTLSCEQNLNHDAMYWYRQDPGQGLRLIYYSQIVNDFQKGDIAEGYSVSREKKESFPLTVTSAQKNPTAFYLCASSIAAGANYGYTFGSGTRLTVV.

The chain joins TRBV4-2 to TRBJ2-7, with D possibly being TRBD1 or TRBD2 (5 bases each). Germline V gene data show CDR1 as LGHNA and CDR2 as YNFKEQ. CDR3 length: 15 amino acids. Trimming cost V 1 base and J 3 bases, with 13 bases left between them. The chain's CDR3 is CASSQGWDGGYEQYF. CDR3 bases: TGTGCCAGCAGCCAAGGTTGGGACGGAGGCTACGAGCAGTACTTC.

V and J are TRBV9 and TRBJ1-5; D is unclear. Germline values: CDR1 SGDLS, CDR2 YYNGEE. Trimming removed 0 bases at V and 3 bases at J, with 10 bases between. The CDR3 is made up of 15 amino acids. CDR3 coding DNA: TGTGCCAGCAGCGTAGGTGTAGGGAACAATCAGCCCCAGCATTTT. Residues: CASSVGVGNNQPQHF.

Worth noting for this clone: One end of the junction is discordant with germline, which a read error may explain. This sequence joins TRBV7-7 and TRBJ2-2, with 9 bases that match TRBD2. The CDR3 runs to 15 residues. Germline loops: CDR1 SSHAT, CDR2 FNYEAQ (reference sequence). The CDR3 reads CASSLAGDGTGELFF. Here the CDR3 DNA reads TGTGCTAGCAGCTTAGCGGGGGATGGCACCGGGGAGCTGTTTTTT.